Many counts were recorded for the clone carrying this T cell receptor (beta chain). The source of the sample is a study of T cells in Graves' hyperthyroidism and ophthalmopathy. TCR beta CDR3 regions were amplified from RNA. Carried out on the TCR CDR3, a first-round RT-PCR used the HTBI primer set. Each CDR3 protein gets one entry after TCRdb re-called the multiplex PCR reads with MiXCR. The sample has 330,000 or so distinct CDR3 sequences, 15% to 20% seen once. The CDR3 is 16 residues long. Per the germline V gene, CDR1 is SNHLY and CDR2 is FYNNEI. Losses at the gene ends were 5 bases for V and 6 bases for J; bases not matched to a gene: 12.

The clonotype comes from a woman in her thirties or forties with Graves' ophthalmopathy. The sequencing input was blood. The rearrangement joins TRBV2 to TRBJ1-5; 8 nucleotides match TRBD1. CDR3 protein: CASSSGTGWGSQPQHF. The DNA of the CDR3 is TGTGCCAGCAGTTCAGGGACAGGTTGGGGCTCTCAGCCCCAGCATTTT.